This T cell receptor (beta chain) was retrieved from a study of identical twins. A word on this clonotype: Its antigen is not known.

Study-wide findings and caveats: A lower insertion count was a feature of abundant cord blood beta clonotypes, with no such feature in memory repertoires. Models underestimated how often monozygotic twins shared out-of-frame TCR alpha.

Germline CDR1 and CDR2: MNHEY and SMNVEV (reference sequence). CDR3 length: 18 amino acids. Unmatched junction bases numbered 13, after V lost 3 bases and J lost 4 bases. TCRdb itself ran the 5' RACE reads through MiXCR, one entry per CDR3 protein. The top ten hold 1.5% to 2% of the sample, which has approximately 700,000 distinct CDR3 sequences, 6% to 6.5% seen once. Material: naive T cells sorted from blood. The chain links TRBV27 to TRBJ2-1, with 9 positions matching TRBD2. The clonotype originates from a man in his late teens or twenties in good health. CDR3 region: CASSFWASGTNNYNEQFF. In DNA, the CDR3 is TGTGCCAGCAGTTTTTGGGCTAGCGGGACCAATAATTACAATGAGCAGTTCTTC.